Listed here is a single T cell receptor beta chain. Trimming took 4 bases from V and 5 from J; bases not matched to a gene: 8. Germline V gene data show CDR1 as MNHEY and CDR2 as SMNVEV (reference sequence). This CDR3 is built from 15 residues. This entry belongs to a study of blood T cell repertoires in COVID-19. Study information: COVID-19 samples, acute and convalescent, were from the United States, Italy and Spain.

TCRdb's copy holds only in-frame clones and misses some; the assay was immunoSEQ multiplex PCR. The repertoire holds around 70,000 clones, around 77% seen once, with around 9.7% in the top ten. The chain employs TRBV27 and TRBJ2-5; TRBD2 aligns across 9 bases. This clonotype originated in a human donor in a cohort sampled during active COVID-19. The source material was peripheral blood. DNA of the CDR3: TGTGCCAGCAGTTCGTGGGTAGCGGGAGCGGAGACCCAGTACTTC. Protein sequence: CASSSWVAGAETQYF.